The 26 T cell receptor beta chains below come from one sample, sequenced in a study of blood T cell repertoires in COVID-19. Measured with immunoSEQ multiplex PCR; TCRdb has only the in-frame clones, and not every one. The profile shows about 250,000 clones, roughly 85% of them singletons. Sequencing used PBMCs or T cells enriched from blood (not recorded which). These TCRs come from a woman between 45 and 65 years old with acute COVID-19.

The chain couples TRBV25-1 to TRBJ1-1; tentatively, D is TRBD1 (5 bases). Germline V gene sequence: CDR1 MGHDK, CDR2 SYGVNS. Trimming took off 3 bases at V and 5 bases at J, with 13 bases between the two ends. The CDR3 sequence is 14 residues long. The CDR3 protein is CASSETVRGTEAFF. CDR3 bases: TGTGCCAGCAGTGAGACAGTCCGTGGGACTGAAGCTTTCTTT.

The chain uses TRBV2 and TRBJ1-1; 8 bases agree with TRBD1. This CDR3 is built from 14 residues. From germline, CDR1 is SNHLY and CDR2 FYNNEI. Trimming removed 6 bases from V and 5 bases from J; junction bases left unmatched: 8. The CDR3 is CASRGDRKTTEAFF. The DNA of the CDR3 is TGTGCCAGCAGGGGGGACAGGAAAACGACTGAAGCTTTCTTT.

This chain uses TRBV3-1 (or the pseudogene TRBV3-2) with TRBJ2-3; D is perhaps TRBD2 (5 bases). From germline, CDR1 is LGHDT and CDR2 YNNKEL (reference sequence). The CDR3 is 13 amino acids. Deletions cut 3 bases from V and 3 bases from J, with 7 bases between. The CDR3 loop is CASSQPGTDTQYF. The CDR3 DNA reads as TGTGCCAGCAGCCAGCCGGGGACAGATACGCAGTATTTT.

This clone appeared a single time. The chain couples TRBV5-5 to TRBJ1-5, with TRBD1 identical over 11 bases. The CDR3 sequence is 17 residues long. Trimming removed 2 bases from V and 4 bases from J; junction bases left unmatched: 8. Germline V gene data show CDR1 as SGHKS and CDR2 as YYEKEE (reference sequence). CDR3 bases: TGTGCCAGCAGCTTTACCCTTGGGACAGGGGGAAATCAGCCCCAGCATTTT. Translating it yields CASSFTLGTGGNQPQHF.

This clone showed up just a few times. The J gene is TRBJ1-5, the V gene TRBV24-1, with TRBD1 as a possible D gene (5 bases). With 3 bases removed from V and 6 bases from J, the gap between germline ends came to 8 bases. This CDR3 spans 13 amino acids. The germline gives CDR1 KGHDR, CDR2 SFDVKD. The CDR3 DNA sequence: TGTGCCACCAGTGATAAAGGGGTTCAGCCCCAGCATTTT. This translates into CATSDKGVQPQHF.

The chain has TRBV7-3 and TRBJ2-7, with 8 bases lining up with TRBD1. This CDR3 contains 13 residues. Germline CDR1 reads SGHTA; CDR2 reads FQGTGA. The junction had 2 bases not matched to a gene; V was cut back by 5 bases and J by 2 bases. CDR3 coding DNA: TGTGCCAGCAGCGCAGGGGGCCCCTACGAGCAGTACTTC. Translated, it gives CASSAGGPYEQYF.

This clone was found a few times. The chain links TRBV10-2 to TRBJ1-1; TRBD1 aligns across 9 bases. Germline V gene data show CDR1 as WSHSY and CDR2 as SAAADI. The length of the CDR3 is 14 residues. Losses at the gene ends were 7 bases for V and 3 bases for J; bases not matched to a gene: 6. This CDR3 reads CASKTGGGHTEAFF. The CDR3, as DNA: TGCGCCAGCAAAACAGGGGGCGGACACACTGAAGCTTTCTTT.

In DNA form, the CDR3 reads TGTGCCAGCAGCCTGATGTTTTTAGGGGGATACAATGAGCAGTTCTTC. It yields the protein CASSLMFLGGYNEQFF. The chain uses TRBV7-2 and TRBJ2-1, with a possible D match to TRBD1 (6 bases). V gave up 5 bases and J gave up 4 bases, with 18 bases separating them. Germline V gene lookup returns CDR1 SGHTA and CDR2 FQGNSA. The CDR3 spans 16 residues.

This clone was seen just once. The chain employs TRBV5-4 and TRBJ1-2, with 8 bases fitting TRBD1. CDR1 and CDR2 from the germline V gene are SGHNT and YYREEE (reference sequence). The CDR3 spans 14 residues. V gave up 4 bases and J gave up 0 bases; unmatched junction bases: 2. Here the CDR3 reads CASSLRGPNYGYTF. The CDR3 DNA is TGTGCCAGCAGCCTCAGGGGGCCTAACTATGGCTACACCTTC.

V and J are TRBV4-2 and TRBJ2-1; D unclear. The CDR3 loop spans 16 amino acids. In germline, CDR1 is LGHNA, CDR2 YNFKEQ. The ends were cut back, 0 bases at V and 6 bases at J, with 15 bases in the middle. The CDR3 region is CASSQEGTKASNEQFF. The DNA of the CDR3 is TGTGCCAGCAGCCAAGAAGGCACTAAGGCTAGCAATGAGCAGTTCTTC.

The chain recombines TRBV7-2 with TRBJ2-1, with D possibly being TRBD2 (7 bases). The V end was cut by 1 base, the J end by 5 bases, with 18 bases between. The CDR3 contains 17 residues. Germline V gene sequence: CDR1 SGHTA, CDR2 FQGNSA. In DNA, the CDR3 is TGTGCCAGCAGCTTAGACGGTTTGGGGGGGCCAAACAATGAGCAGTTCTTC. The encoded protein is CASSLDGLGGPNNEQFF.

This rearrangement joins TRBV7-8 to TRBJ2-1; 10 bases are a match to TRBD2. From germline, CDR1 is SGHVS and CDR2 FQNEAQ. The CDR3 contains 18 residues. The V segment lost 5 bases and the J segment 5 bases; nucleotides outside the gene matches: 15. In nucleotides, the CDR3 is TGTGCCAGCAGCGAGAGCGGGGGGGTTCCCTTCTTCCACAATGAGCAGTTCTTC. The encoded protein is CASSESGGVPFFHNEQFF.

This chain joins TRBV7-2 and TRBJ1-5; D perhaps matches TRBD1 (5 bases). The CDR3 has 15 residues. Germline CDR1 reads SGHTA; CDR2 reads FQGNSA. Trimming removed 1 base from V and 3 bases from J, with 10 bases in between. CDR3 DNA sequence: TGTGCCAGCAGCTTAGAGGGGTATGTCAATCAGCCCCAGCATTTT. Encoded protein: CASSLEGYVNQPQHF.

The rearrangement links TRBV27 to TRBJ2-1, with 11 bases identical to TRBD2. This CDR3 spans 15 amino acids. Germline V gene sequence: CDR1 MNHEY, CDR2 SMNVEV (reference sequence). After removal of 7 bases from V and 3 bases from J, the junction contained 5 bases not matched to a gene. The CDR3 protein is CASKVTSGNYNEQFF. The DNA of the CDR3 is TGTGCCAGCAAGGTGACTAGCGGGAACTACAATGAGCAGTTCTTC.

This chain joins TRBV20-1 and TRBJ1-1; D not certain. The CDR3 consists of 14 residues. V lost 3 bases and J 1 base, leaving 12 bases between the germline ends. The V gene's germline CDR1 is DFQATT and CDR2 SNEGSKA (reference sequence). The chain's CDR3 is CSASNLPGNTEAFF. The CDR3 nucleotides are TGCAGTGCTAGTAACCTACCTGGGAACACTGAAGCTTTCTTT.

This clone was detected only a few times. This may be a read error, as it is one base from a much larger clone. V and J are TRBV6-6 and TRBJ1-1; 9 bases map to TRBD1. The V and J ends lost 6 bases and 3 bases, in that order; junction bases with no gene match: 2. Germline CDR1 and CDR2: MNHNY and SVGAGI (reference sequence). The CDR3 loop spans 13 amino acids. The CDR3 coding sequence is TGTGCCAGCAGCCGGACAGGGGACACTGAAGCTTTCTTT. This encodes CASSRTGDTEAFF.

This clone has a single count. The rearrangement uses TRBV30 and TRBJ1-5, with 8 bases lining up with TRBD1. The CDR3 runs to 14 residues. Germline V lookup: CDR1 GTSNPN, CDR2 SVGIG (reference sequence). Trimming removed 5 bases from V and 7 bases from J; junction bases left unmatched: 10. The CDR3 sequence is CAWGDQGAGQPQHF. In DNA, the CDR3 is TGTGCCTGGGGAGATCAGGGGGCTGGCCAGCCCCAGCATTTT. The full variable domain, completed using reference TRBV30 and TRBJ1-5, is SQTIHQWPATLVQPVGSPLSLECTVEGTSNPNLYWYRQAAGRGLQLLFYSVGIGQISSEVPQNLSASRPQDRQFILSSKKLLLSDSGFYLCAWGDQGAGQPQHFGDGTRLSIL.

The chain carries TRBV6-6 and TRBJ1-2, with D perhaps TRBD1 (6 bases). The CDR3 sequence is 14 residues long. From germline, CDR1 is MNHNY and CDR2 SVGAGI (reference sequence). V shed 5 bases and J shed 0 bases, with 10 bases lying between them. CDR3 in amino acids: CASSTGTPNYGYTF. The CDR3 nucleotides read TGTGCCAGCAGTACCGGGACACCTAACTATGGCTACACCTTC.

The genes are TRBV12-3 or TRBV12-4 and TRBJ1-1; D is unresolved. This CDR3 is 13 amino acids long. Between the trimmed V and J ends, which lost 6 bases and 1 base, there was a span of 9 bases. CDR3: CASSQYRNTEAFF. In DNA form, the CDR3 reads TGTGCCAGCAGCCAATACAGGAACACTGAAGCTTTCTTT.

In its sample, this clone was seen once. J is TRBJ1-2 and V is TRBV4-2, with 10 bases aligning to TRBD1. The CDR3 contains 15 residues. The junction had 3 bases not matched to a gene; V was cut back by 0 bases and J by 5 bases. The V gene's germline CDR1 is LGHNA and CDR2 YNFKEQ. As DNA, the CDR3 is TGTGCCAGCAGCCAAGAAATGGGACAGGGGTATGGCTACACCTTC. It specifies CASSQEMGQGYGYTF.

The chain links TRBV9 to TRBJ1-4; 7 nucleotides align to TRBD1. V shed 3 bases and J 4 bases; nucleotides not matched to a gene: 3. The CDR3 length is 14 residues. Germline-derived CDR1 and CDR2 are SGDLS and YYNGEE. The CDR3 here is CASSGQGLNEKLFF. The DNA of the CDR3 is TGTGCCAGCAGCGGACAGGGCCTTAATGAAAAACTGTTTTTT.

The V and J genes are TRBV9 and TRBJ1-6; 9 bases match TRBD1. CDR3 length: 15 residues. V trimming: 4 bases; J trimming: 7 bases; junction bases outside the gene matches: 6. The V gene's germline CDR1 is SGDLS and CDR2 YYNGEE. CDR3 nucleotides: TGTGCCAGCAGCCCCCGGGACAGGGCCAATTCACCCCTCCACTTT. This gives the protein CASSPRDRANSPLHF.

V and J are TRBV7-2 and TRBJ1-5; TRBD1 aligns across 9 bases. The CDR3 length is 16 residues. V shed 4 bases, J shed 5 bases, and the junction held 9 bases outside the gene matches. Germline V lookup: CDR1 SGHTA, CDR2 FQGNSA. CDR3 bases: TGTGCCAGCAGCTCCGACGGGACAGGGATTTATCAGCCCCAGCATTTT. Translated, it gives CASSSDGTGIYQPQHF.

The chain carries TRBV12-5 and TRBJ1-1, with 7 positions matching TRBD1. The germline gives CDR1 LGHNT, CDR2 FRNRAP. Trimming at V came to 5 bases and at J to 4 bases, leaving 4 bases not matched to a gene. This CDR3 spans 13 amino acids. The CDR3 region is CASGPQGLTEAFF. DNA for the CDR3: TGTGCTAGTGGTCCACAGGGGCTCACTGAAGCTTTCTTT.

The rearrangement uses TRBV19 and TRBJ1-2; D unresolved. The CDR3 extends over 11 amino acids. Germline lookup yields CDR1 LNHDA and CDR2 SQIVND (reference sequence). Trimming left V 6 bases short and J 8 bases short, with 10 bases between. This CDR3 is CASRSRWGYTF. CDR3 nucleotide sequence: TGTGCCAGTAGGTCCCGGTGGGGCTACACCTTC. Together with reference TRBV19 and TRBJ1-2, the CDR3 gives the full variable domain: DGGITQSPKYLFRKEGQNVTLSCEQNLNHDAMYWYRQDPGQGLRLIYYSQIVNDFQKGDIAEGYSVSREKKESFPLTVTSAQKNPTAFYLCASRSRWGYTFGSGTRLTVV.

This clone was seen a single time. The rearrangement links TRBV3-1 (or the pseudogene TRBV3-2) to TRBJ1-2; D is undetermined. CDR1 is LGHDT and CDR2 is YNNKEL in the germline V gene (reference sequence). Trimming stripped 0 bases from V and 6 bases from J, with 11 bases between. This CDR3 has 14 residues. CDR3 residues: CASSQDRGENGYTF. The CDR3 DNA reads TGTGCCAGCAGCCAAGATCGGGGAGAGAATGGCTACACCTTC.